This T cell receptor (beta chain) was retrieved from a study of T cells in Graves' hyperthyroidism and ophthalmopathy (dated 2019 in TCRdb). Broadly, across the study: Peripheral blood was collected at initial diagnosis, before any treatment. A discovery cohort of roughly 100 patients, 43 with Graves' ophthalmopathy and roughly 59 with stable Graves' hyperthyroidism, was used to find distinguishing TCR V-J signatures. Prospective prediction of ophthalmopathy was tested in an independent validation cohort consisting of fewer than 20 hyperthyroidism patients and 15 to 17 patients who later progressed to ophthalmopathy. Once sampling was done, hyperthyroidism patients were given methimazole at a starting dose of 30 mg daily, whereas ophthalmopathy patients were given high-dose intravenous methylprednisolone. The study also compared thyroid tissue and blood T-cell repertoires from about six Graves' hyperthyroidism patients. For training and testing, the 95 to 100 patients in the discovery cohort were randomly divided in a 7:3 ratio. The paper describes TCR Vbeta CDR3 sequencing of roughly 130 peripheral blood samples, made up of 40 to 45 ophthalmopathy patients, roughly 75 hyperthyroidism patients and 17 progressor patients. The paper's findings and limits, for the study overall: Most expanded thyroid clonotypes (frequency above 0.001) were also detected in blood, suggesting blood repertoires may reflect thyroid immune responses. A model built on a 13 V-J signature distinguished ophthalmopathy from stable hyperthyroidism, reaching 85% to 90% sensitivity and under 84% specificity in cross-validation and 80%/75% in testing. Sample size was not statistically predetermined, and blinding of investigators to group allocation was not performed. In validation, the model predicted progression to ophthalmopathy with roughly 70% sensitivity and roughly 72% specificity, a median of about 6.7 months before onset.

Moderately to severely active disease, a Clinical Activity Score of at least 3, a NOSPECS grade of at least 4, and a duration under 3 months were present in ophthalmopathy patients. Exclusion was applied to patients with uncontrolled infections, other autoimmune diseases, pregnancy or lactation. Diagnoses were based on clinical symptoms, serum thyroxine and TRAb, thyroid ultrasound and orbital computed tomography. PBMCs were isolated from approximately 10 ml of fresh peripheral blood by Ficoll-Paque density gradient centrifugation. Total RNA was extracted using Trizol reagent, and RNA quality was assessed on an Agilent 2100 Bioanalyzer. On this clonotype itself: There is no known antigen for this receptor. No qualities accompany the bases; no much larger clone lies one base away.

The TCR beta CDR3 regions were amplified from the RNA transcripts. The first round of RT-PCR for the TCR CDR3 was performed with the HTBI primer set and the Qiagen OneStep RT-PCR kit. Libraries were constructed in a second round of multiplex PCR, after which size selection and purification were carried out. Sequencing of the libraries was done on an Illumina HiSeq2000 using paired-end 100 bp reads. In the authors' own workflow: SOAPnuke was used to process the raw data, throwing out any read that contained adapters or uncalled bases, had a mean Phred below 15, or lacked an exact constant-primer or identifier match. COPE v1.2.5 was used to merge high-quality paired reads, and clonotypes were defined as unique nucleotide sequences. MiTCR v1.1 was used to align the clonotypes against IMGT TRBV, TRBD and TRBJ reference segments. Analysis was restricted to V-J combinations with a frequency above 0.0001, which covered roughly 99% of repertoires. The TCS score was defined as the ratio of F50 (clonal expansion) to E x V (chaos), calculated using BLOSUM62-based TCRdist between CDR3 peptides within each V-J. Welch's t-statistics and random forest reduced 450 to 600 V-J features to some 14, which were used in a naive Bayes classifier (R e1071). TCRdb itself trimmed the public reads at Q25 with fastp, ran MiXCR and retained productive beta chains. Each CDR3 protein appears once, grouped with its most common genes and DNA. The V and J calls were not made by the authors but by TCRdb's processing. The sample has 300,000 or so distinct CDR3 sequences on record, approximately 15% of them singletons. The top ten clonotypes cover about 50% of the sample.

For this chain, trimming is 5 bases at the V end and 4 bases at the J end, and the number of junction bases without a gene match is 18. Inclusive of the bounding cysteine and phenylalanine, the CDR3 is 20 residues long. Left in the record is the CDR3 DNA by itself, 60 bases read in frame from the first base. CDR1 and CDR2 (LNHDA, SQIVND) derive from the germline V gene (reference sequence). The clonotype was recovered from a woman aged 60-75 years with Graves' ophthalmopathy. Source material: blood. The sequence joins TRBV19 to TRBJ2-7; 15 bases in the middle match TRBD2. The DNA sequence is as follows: TGTGCCAGTAGTTTCCGAGATCCCGGGACTAGCGGGGGGCCTATGTACGAGCAGTACTTC. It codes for CASSFRDPGTSGGPMYEQYF.